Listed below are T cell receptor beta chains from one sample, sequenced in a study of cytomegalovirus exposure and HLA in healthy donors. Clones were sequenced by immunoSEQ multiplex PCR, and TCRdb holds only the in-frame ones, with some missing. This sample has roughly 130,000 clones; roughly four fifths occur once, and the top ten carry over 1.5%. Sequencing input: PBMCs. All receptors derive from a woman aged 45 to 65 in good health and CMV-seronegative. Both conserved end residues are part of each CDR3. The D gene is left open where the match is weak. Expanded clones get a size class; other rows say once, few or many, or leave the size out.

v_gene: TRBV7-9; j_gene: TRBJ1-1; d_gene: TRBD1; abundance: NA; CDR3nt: TGTGCCAGCAGCAACCGCGGGGACAGGGAAAAAGCTTTCTTT; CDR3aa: CASSNRGDREKAFF
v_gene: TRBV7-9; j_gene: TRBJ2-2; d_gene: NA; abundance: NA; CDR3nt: TGTGCCAGCAGCTTAGTACGACAGGATACCGGCGGGGAGCTGTTTTTT; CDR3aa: CASSLVRQDTGGELFF
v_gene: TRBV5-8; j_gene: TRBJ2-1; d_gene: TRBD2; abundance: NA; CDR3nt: TGTGCCAGCAGCTTGGGGCTAGCGGACTACAATGAGCAGTTCTTC; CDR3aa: CASSLGLADYNEQFF
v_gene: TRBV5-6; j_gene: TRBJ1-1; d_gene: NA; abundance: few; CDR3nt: TGTGCCAGCAGCTTGACCCCCTTTAGGGGGAACACTGAAGCTTTCTTT; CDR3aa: CASSLTPFRGNTEAFF
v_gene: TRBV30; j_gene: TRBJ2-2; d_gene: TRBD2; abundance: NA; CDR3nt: TGTGCCTGGAGTGCACCTCTAGCGGGAGCGAACACCGGGGAGCTGTTTTTT; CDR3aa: CAWSAPLAGANTGELFF
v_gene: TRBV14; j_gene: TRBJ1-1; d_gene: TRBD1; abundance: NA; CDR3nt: TGTGCCAGCAGCCAAGATGGGACAGGGGCCACTGAAGCTTTCTTT; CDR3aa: CASSQDGTGATEAFF
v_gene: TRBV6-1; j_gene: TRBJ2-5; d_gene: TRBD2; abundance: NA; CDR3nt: TGTGCCAGCAGTGCCCGACTAGCGGGAGGCCGCGAGACCCAGTACTTC; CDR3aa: CASSARLAGGRETQYF
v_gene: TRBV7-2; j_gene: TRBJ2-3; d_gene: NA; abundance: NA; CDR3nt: TGTGCCAGCAGCTTAGATGTAGGCACAGATACGCAGTATTTT; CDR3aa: CASSLDVGTDTQYF
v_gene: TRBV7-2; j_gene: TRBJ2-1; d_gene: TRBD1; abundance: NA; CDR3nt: TGTGCCAGCAGCTTAGCTGGGCAGGGGGCGGTTAATGAGCAGTTCTTC; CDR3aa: CASSLAGQGAVNEQFF
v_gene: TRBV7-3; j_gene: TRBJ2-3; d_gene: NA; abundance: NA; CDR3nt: TGTGCCAGCAGCTCAACAGGGACATTCACAGATACGCAGTATTTT; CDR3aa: CASSSTGTFTDTQYF
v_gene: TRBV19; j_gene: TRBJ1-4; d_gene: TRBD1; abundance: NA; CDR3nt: TGTGCCAGTAATTCGGGACAGGGGGCGTTGCGGGAAAAACTGTTTTTT; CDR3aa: CASNSGQGALREKLFF
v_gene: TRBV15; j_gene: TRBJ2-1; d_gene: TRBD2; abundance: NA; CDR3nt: TGTGCCACCAGCATAGGGACTAGCGGGAATGAGCAGTTCTTC; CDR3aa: CATSIGTSGNEQFF
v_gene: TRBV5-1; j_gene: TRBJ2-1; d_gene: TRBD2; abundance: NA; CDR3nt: TGCGCCAGCAGCCAGGCGCAGGGAGGGAGGAATGAGCAGTTCTTC; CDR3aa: CASSQAQGGRNEQFF
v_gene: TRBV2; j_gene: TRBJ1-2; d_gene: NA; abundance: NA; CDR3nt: TGTGCCAGCAGGGACAGCGGGGGCTATGGCTACACCTTC; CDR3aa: CASRDSGGYGYTF
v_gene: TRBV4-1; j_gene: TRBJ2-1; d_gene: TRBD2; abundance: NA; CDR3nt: TGCGCCAGCAGCCAAGGGACTAGCGGGAGGCATGAGCAGTTCTTC; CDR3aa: CASSQGTSGRHEQFF
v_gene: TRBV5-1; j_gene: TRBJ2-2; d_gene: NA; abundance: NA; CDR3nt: TGCGCCAGCAGCCCTTGGAACACCGGGGAGCTGTTTTTT; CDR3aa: CASSPWNTGELFF
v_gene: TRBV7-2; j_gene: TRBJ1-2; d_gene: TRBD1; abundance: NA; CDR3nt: TGTGCCAGCAGCCCAGGACAGGGGGCGATCTATGGCTACACCTTC; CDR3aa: CASSPGQGAIYGYTF
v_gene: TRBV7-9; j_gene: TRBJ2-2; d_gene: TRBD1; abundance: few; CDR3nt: TGTGCCAGCAGCGAGACAGGGTCGAGCACCGGGGAGCTGTTTTTT; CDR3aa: CASSETGSSTGELFF
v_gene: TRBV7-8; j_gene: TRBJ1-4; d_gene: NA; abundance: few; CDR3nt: TGTGCCAGCAGCGACAGAGGAACTTCGAGCGTCGAAAAACTGTTTTTT; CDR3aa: CASSDRGTSSVEKLFF
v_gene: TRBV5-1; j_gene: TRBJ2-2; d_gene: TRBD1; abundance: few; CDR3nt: TGCGCCAGCAGCTTACCCCGGGGACAGGTTGCTACCGGGGAGCTGTTTTTT; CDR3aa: CASSLPRGQVATGELFF
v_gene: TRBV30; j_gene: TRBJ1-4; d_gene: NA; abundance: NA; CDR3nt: TGTGCCTGGAGTGTCCAGGCTAATGAAAAACTGTTTTTT; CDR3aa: CAWSVQANEKLFF
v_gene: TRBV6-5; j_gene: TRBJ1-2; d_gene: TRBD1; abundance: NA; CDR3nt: TGTGCCAGCAGTTATCAGCAGGGGGCCTGGTATGGCTACACCTTC; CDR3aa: CASSYQQGAWYGYTF
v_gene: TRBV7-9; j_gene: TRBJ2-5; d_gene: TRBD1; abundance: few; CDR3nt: TGTTCCAGCAGCGGTTTCGACAGGGTCGTAGAGACCCAGTACTTC; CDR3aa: CSSSGFDRVVETQYF
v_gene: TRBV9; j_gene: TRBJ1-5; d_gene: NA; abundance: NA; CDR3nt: TGTGCCAGCAGCGTCTTCCCCGGCAATCAGCCCCAGCATTTT; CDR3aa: CASSVFPGNQPQHF
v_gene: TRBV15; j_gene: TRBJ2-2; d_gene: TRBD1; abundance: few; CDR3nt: TGTGCCACCAGCAGAGAAGGGGGCAACACCGGGGAGCTGTTTTTT; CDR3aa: CATSREGGNTGELFF
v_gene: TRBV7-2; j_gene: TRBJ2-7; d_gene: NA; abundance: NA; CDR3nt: TGTGCCAGCAGCTTAATAGGAGCGGGCGAGCAGTACTTC; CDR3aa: CASSLIGAGEQYF
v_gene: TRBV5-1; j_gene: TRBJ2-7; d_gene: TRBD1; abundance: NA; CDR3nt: TGCGCCAGCAGCATCGGGACAGGCTACGAGCAGTACTTC; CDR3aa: CASSIGTGYEQYF
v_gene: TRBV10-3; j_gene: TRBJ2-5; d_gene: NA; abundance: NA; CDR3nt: TGTGCCATCAGTGCGACAGTACAAGAGACCCAGTACTTC; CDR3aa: CAISATVQETQYF
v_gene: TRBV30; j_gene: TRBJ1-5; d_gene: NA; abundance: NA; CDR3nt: TGTGCCTGGAGTGTACCAATTCCCGGGCAGCCCCAGCATTTT; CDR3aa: CAWSVPIPGQPQHF
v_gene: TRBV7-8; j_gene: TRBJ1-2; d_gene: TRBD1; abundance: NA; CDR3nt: TGTGCCAGCAGCCCACGACAGGGAGACGTTGGCTACACCTTC; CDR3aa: CASSPRQGDVGYTF
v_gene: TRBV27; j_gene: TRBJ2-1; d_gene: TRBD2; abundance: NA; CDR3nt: TGTGCCAGCAGTGGGGCGGGAGGCCATAAAAACAATGAGCAGTTCTTC; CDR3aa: CASSGAGGHKNNEQFF
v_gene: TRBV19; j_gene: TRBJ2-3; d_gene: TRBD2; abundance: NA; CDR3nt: TGTGCCAGTAGTCGCGGACTAGCGGGAGGGCCTGGCACAGATACGCAGTATTTT; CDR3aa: CASSRGLAGGPGTDTQYF
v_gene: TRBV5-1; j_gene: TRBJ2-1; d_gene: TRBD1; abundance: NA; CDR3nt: TGCGCCAGCAGCTCCGGACAGGGGACTGAGCAGTTCTTC; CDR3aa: CASSSGQGTEQFF
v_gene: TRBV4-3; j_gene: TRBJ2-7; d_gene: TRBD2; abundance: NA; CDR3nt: TGCGCCAGCAGCCAAGTGGCGGGAGCGCAGTACGAGCAGTACTTC; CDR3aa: CASSQVAGAQYEQYF
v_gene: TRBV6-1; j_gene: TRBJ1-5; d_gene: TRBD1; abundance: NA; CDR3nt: TGTGCCAGCAGTGGTGGGACAGGGGGGAGGGACAATCAGCCCCAGCATTTT; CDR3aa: CASSGGTGGRDNQPQHF
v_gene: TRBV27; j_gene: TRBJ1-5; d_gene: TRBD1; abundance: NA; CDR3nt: TGTGCCAGCAGGGAAAGACAGGGCCCAGGGCAGCCCCAGCATTTT; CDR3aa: CASRERQGPGQPQHF
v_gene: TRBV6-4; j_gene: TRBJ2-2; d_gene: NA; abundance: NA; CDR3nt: TGTGCCAGCAGTACAGGGTTAACCGGGGAGCTGTTTTTT; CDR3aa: CASSTGLTGELFF
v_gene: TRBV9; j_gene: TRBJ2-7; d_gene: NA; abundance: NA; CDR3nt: TGTGCCAGCAGCTCCCGGGACAAGGCAGAGCAGTACTTC; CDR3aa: CASSSRDKAEQYF
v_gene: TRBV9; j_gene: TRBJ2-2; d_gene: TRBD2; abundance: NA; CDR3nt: TGTGCCAGCAGCGGAGGACTAGCGGGAGGGCCCGGGGAGCTGTTTTTT; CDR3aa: CASSGGLAGGPGELFF
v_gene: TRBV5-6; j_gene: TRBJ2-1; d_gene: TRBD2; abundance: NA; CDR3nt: TGTGCCAGCAGCCCTGTCAGGACTAGCGGGGGTTACAATGAGCAGTTCTTC; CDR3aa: CASSPVRTSGGYNEQFF
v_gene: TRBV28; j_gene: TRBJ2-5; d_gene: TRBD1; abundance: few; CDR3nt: TGTGCCAGCAGTAATTACCTGGGGACAGGGGCCAACGGTGAGACCCAGTACTTC; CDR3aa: CASSNYLGTGANGETQYF
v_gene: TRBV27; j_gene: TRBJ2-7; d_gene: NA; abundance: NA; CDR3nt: TGTGCCAGCAGTTTTTCCGGGTCAATCTACGAGCAGTACTTC; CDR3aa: CASSFSGSIYEQYF
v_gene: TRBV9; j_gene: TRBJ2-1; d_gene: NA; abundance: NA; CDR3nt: TGTGCCAGCAGCGTGAGGGGGAGACGCTCCTACAATGAGCAGTTCTTC; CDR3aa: CASSVRGRRSYNEQFF
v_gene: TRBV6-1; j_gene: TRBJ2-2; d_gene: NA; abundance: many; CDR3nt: TGTGCCAGCAGTGTTCGGGAATCCGCAGCGGAGCTGTTTTTT; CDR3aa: CASSVRESAAELFF
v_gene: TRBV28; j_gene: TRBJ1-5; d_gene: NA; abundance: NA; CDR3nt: TGTGCCAGCAGTTTGGAAGGAGGGATGGCTCAGCCCCAGCATTTT; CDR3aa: CASSLEGGMAQPQHF
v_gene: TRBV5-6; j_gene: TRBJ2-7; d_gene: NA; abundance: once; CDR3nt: TGTGCCAGCAGCTTCCTCCGGACAGCTACCTACGAGCAGTACTTC; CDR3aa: CASSFLRTATYEQYF
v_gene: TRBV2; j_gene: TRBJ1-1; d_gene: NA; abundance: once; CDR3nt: TGTGCCAGCAGTGTCGGCAGGGGCACTGAAGCTTTCTTT; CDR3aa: CASSVGRGTEAFF
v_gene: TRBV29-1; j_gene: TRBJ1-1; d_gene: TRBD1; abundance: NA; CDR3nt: TGCAGCGGGCTCCCTACAGGGGAAGGTAAGGACACTGAAGCTTTCTTT; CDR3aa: CSGLPTGEGKDTEAFF
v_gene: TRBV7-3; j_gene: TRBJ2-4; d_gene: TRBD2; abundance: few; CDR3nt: TGTGCCAGCAGCCGGAGCGGGAGAGGAAACATTCAGTACTTC; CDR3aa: CASSRSGRGNIQYF
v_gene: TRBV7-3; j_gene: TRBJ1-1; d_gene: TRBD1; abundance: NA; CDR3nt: TGTGCCAGCAGCCGAGACAGGGGCACTGAAGCTTTCTTT; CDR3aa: CASSRDRGTEAFF
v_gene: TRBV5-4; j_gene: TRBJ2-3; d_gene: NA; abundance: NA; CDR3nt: TGTGCCAGCAGCTTGGCTCTAGCGACAGATACGCAGTATTTT; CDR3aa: CASSLALATDTQYF
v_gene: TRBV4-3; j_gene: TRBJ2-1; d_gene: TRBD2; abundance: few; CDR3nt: TGCGCCAGCAGCCAAGATCTCGAAGCGGGAGGGAATGAGCAGTTCTTC; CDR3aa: CASSQDLEAGGNEQFF
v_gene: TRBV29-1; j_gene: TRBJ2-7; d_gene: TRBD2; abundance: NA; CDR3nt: TGCAGCGTCCTGGGGGAGGGCCGATCCTCCTACGAGCAGTACTTC; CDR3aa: CSVLGEGRSSYEQYF
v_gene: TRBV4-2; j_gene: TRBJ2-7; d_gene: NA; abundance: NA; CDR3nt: TGTGCCAGCAGCCAAGATCAGTCGGGAACCTACGAGCAGTACTTC; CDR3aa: CASSQDQSGTYEQYF
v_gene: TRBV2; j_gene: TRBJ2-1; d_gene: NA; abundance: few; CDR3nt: TGTGCCAGCAGCATCTACAATGAGCAGTTCTTC; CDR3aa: CASSIYNEQFF
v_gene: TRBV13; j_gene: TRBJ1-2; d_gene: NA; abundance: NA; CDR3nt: TGTGCCAGCAGCTTGGGTAGGGGGGGTACCTATGGCTACACCTTC; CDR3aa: CASSLGRGGTYGYTF